The next 11 T cell receptor beta chains were all read from a single sample in a study of molecular identifiers for immune sequencing clone quantification. TCRdb reprocessed the PCR reads with MiXCR, giving one entry per CDR3 protein. The sample records 30,000 to 45,000 distinct CDR3 sequences, about a fifth being singletons. The sequenced sample consisted of naive CD8+ T cells from blood, with Jurkat cell RNA spiked in. Sample subset: FACS-sorted CD8+CD4-CCR7+CD45RA+ naive T cells. These TCRs come from a human donor in good health. Some libraries in this study had Jurkat cell RNA spiked in.

Ten or more counts support this clonotype. The chain employs TRBV7-9 and TRBJ2-3; TRBD2 matches 12 bases. The germline gives CDR1 SEHNR, CDR2 FQNEAQ (reference sequence). CDR3 size: 16 residues. Trimming at V came to 5 bases and at J to 2 bases, leaving 5 bases not matched to a gene. The CDR3 protein is CASSQTSGSVTDTQYF. In nucleotides, the CDR3 is TGTGCCAGCAGCCAGACTAGCGGGAGCGTCACAGATACGCAGTATTTT.

Comment on this clonotype: A read error may explain this, as a much larger clone is one base away. The chain is built from TRBV15 and TRBJ2-1; D perhaps matches TRBD1 (5 bases). Trimming pared 0 bases from V and 12 bases from J, leaving 15 bases between. CDR3 length equals 14 residues. Per germline, CDR1 LNHNV and CDR2 YYDKDF (reference sequence). The CDR3 reads CATSRERVGDGQFF. The CDR3 DNA is TGTGCCACCAGCAGAGAAAGGGTAGGGGATGGGCAGTTCTTC. Full variable domain (remainder filled in from reference TRBV15 and TRBJ2-1): DAMVIQNPRYQVTQFGKPVTLSCSQTLNHNVMYWYQQKSSQAPKLLFHYYDKDFNNEADTPDNFQSRRPNTSFCFLDIRSPGLGDTAMYLCATSRERVGDGQFFGPGTRLTVL.

This clonotype was picked up many times. The chain couples TRBV5-6 to TRBJ2-1; D may be TRBD2 (5 bases). Trimming removed 7 bases from V and 8 bases from J, with 16 bases in between. The V gene's germline CDR1 is SGHDT and CDR2 YYEEEE. This CDR3 spans 13 amino acids. This CDR3 is CASGRGSRDEQFF. CDR3 nucleotides: TGTGCCAGCGGACGAGGGAGTCGCGATGAGCAGTTCTTC.

This clonotype was detected ten times or more. The CDR3 reads CASSLRGGGQETQYF. CDR3 DNA: TGTGCCAGCAGTTTAAGAGGTGGCGGGCAAGAGACCCAGTACTTC. This chain joins TRBV12-3 or TRBV12-4 and TRBJ2-5, with D perhaps matching TRBD2 (5 bases). CDR3 size: 15 residues. V shed 2 bases and J shed 2 bases, with 12 bases lying between them.

On this clonotype itself: It may be a read error: a sequence one base away is much more abundant. This rearrangement joins TRBV2 to TRBJ2-7; D is undetermined. In germline, CDR1 is SNHLY, CDR2 FYNNEI. The ends were cut back, 5 bases at V and 6 bases at J, with 8 bases in the middle. The CDR3 consists of 11 residues. The CDR3 loop reads CASSTACEQYF. CDR3 DNA: TGTGCCAGCAGTACAGCGTGCGAGCAGTACTTC.

This clonotype was seen at least ten times. V is TRBV28 and J is TRBJ2-3; TRBD2 matches at 9 bases. Germline CDR1 is MDHEN and CDR2 is SYDVKM. The ends lost 1 base at V and 5 bases at J; junction bases unmatched: 10. The CDR3 length is 17 residues. The CDR3 reads CASSLSPWREGRDTQYF. The CDR3 region has the DNA TGTGCCAGCAGTTTATCCCCCTGGCGGGAGGGCCGAGATACGCAGTATTTT.

This clonotype was seen repeatedly, ten times or more. The rearrangement uses TRBV29-1 and TRBJ2-2; a weak D match, TRBD1 (5 bases). CDR1 SQVTM and CDR2 ANQGSEA come from the germline V gene. Between the trimmed V and J ends, which lost 3 bases and 6 bases, there was a span of 8 bases. This CDR3 is 12 amino acids long. In DNA form, the CDR3 reads TGCAGCGTTGACTGGGGCTCCGGGGAGCTGTTTTTT. Its translation is CSVDWGSGELFF.

This clonotype has ten or more counts. CDR3 nucleotides: TGTGCCAGCAGAGATTCAGGGGACTATGGCTACACCTTC. This gives the protein CASRDSGDYGYTF. The V call is TRBV7-9, the J call TRBJ1-2, with D tentatively TRBD1 (6 bases). Germline CDR1 SEHNR, CDR2 FQNEAQ (reference sequence). V dropped 6 bases and J dropped 3 bases, with 11 bases sitting between them. This CDR3 is 13 amino acids long.

This clonotype was recorded at least ten times. The CDR3: CSVKATYSYNEQFF. CDR3 DNA: TGCAGCGTTAAGGCTACTTACTCCTACAATGAGCAGTTCTTC. The rearrangement links TRBV29-1 to TRBJ2-1; D is undetermined. The CDR3 is 14 amino acids. V lost 5 bases, J lost 0 bases, and 11 bases lay in between. The germline gives CDR1 SQVTM, CDR2 ANQGSEA.

This chain connects TRBV5-1 to TRBJ2-3, with 11 bases matching TRBD2. The CDR3 contains 20 residues. CDR1 and CDR2 from the germline V gene are SGHRS and YFSETQ. J was trimmed by 2 bases and V by 3 bases; bases with no gene match: 17. The CDR3, as DNA: TGCGCCAGCAGCTCGCGACGACCCACCGGGACTAGCGGATACACAGATACGCAGTATTTT. Protein: CASSSRRPTGTSGYTDTQYF. The whole variable domain, remainder taken from reference TRBV5-1 and TRBJ2-3, is KAGVTQTPRYLIKTRGQQVTLSCSPISGHRSVSWYQQTPGQGLQFLFEYFSETQRNKGNFPGRFSGRQFSNSRSEMNVSTLELGDSALYLCASSSRRPTGTSGYTDTQYFGPGTRLTVL.

With regard to this clonotype: This may be a read error: a much more frequent sequence differs by one nucleotide. The chain recombines TRBV27 with TRBJ1-6; 8 bases match TRBD1. There are 15 residues in the CDR3. CDR1 and CDR2 from the germline V gene are MNHEY and SMNVEV (reference sequence). The CDR3, as DNA: TGTGCCAGCAGTTTAGACAGGGGATATAATTCACCCCTCTACTTT. This sequence encodes CASSLDRGYNSPLYF.